This is a list of T cell receptor beta chains from one sample in a study of blood T cell repertoires in COVID-19. TCRdb keeps only in-frame clones here, not all; method: immunoSEQ multiplex PCR. The repertoire holds fewer than 350,000 clones, with roughly 90% as singletons. Material: PBMCs or T cells enriched from blood (not recorded which). These receptors all come from a woman between 40 and 50 years old with acute COVID-19. The CDR3 runs from the conserved cysteine through the conserved F or W. Each record gives: clone size, J gene, V gene, D gene, CDR3 DNA, CDR3 protein. D genes are given only for firm matches. The listing skips clone size in some rows; elsewhere it reads once, few, many or a size class.

>.|TRBJ1-5|TRBV19|.
TGTGCCAGTAGAGGGGGGGTGGGAAATCAGCCCCAGCATTTT
CASRGGVGNQPQHF
>.|TRBJ2-1|TRBV18|.
TGTGCCAGCTCACCAGGGGAGAGGAAGGGTGAGCAGTTCTTC
CASSPGERKGEQFF
>.|TRBJ2-3|TRBV7-3|TRBD2
TGTGCCAGCAGCCCCGACGCGGTAGCGGGACGCACAGATACGCAGTATTTT
CASSPDAVAGRTDTQYF
>.|TRBJ1-6|TRBV20-1|.
TGCAGTGCTAGTTTTACACGGGAATCACCCCTCCACTTT
CSASFTRESPLHF
>.|TRBJ1-6|TRBV28|.
TGTGCCAGCCAACCTCCCGGGGGAAATTCACCCCTCCACTTT
CASQPPGGNSPLHF
>many|TRBJ2-3|TRBV2|.
TGTGCCAGCTCCCAGGTGCCAGATACGCAGTATTTT
CASSQVPDTQYF
>once|TRBJ1-6|TRBV30|TRBD1
TGTGCCTGGAGCTCACGACAGGGAAATTCACCCCTCCACTTT
CAWSSRQGNSPLHF
>.|TRBJ1-1|TRBV5-1|.
TGCGCCAGCAGCTTCACTTTGAACACTGAAGCTTTCTTT
CASSFTLNTEAFF
>.|TRBJ1-5|TRBV28|.
TGTGCCAGCAGTTTATCCGGACAGCTCAATCAGCCCCAGCATTTT
CASSLSGQLNQPQHF
>.|TRBJ1-1|TRBV7-2|TRBD1
TGTGCCAGCAGCCGATGGACAGGTTATGAAGCTTTCTTT
CASSRWTGYEAFF
>.|TRBJ2-1|TRBV7-8|TRBD2
TGTGCCAGCAGCTTAGGGGGACTAGCGGCTAACGCCTACAATGAGCAGTTCTTC
CASSLGGLAANAYNEQFF
>.|TRBJ2-1|TRBV24-1|TRBD2
TGTGCCACCAGTGACCAGCTACAGGGAGGGCCGGGACTAGCGTCCTACAATGAGCAGTTCTTC
CATSDQLQGGPGLASYNEQFF
>.|TRBJ2-7|TRBV27|.
TGTGCCAGCAGGCTAGACAGGGGAGGGGAGCAGTACTTC
CASRLDRGGEQYF
>.|TRBJ2-7|TRBV5-1|TRBD2
TGCGCCAGCAGCTTGGGACTAGCGTCGTTCTCCTCCTACGAGCAGTACTTC
CASSLGLASFSSYEQYF
>few|TRBJ1-4|TRBV7-9|.
TGTGCCAGCAGGATGACAGGAACTAATGAAAAACTGTTTTTT
CASRMTGTNEKLFF
>.|TRBJ1-2|TRBV18|TRBD1
TGTGCCAGCCGATCGGGGACAGGGGATGGCTACACCTTC
CASRSGTGDGYTF
>.|TRBJ2-2|TRBV12-1|.
TGTGCCAGCAGCTTTGGGACGACAGGGGTTGACACCGGGGAGCTGTTTTTT
CASSFGTTGVDTGELFF
>.|TRBJ2-2|TRBV6-5|.
TGTGCCAGCAGTCCAGACGGGAGGAACACCGGGGAGCTGTTTTTT
CASSPDGRNTGELFF
>.|TRBJ2-5|TRBV28|.
TGTGCCAGCAGTCGAGACAGTTACCAAGAGACCCAGTACTTC
CASSRDSYQETQYF
>.|TRBJ1-3|TRBV11-1|TRBD1
TGTGCCAGCAGCTCAGGGGGAACTGGAAACACCATATATTTT
CASSSGGTGNTIYF
>.|TRBJ2-5|TRBV7-9|.
TGTGCCAGCAGCTCAGCCCTTGACAGTCAAGAGACCCAGTACTTC
CASSSALDSQETQYF
>.|TRBJ2-7|TRBV6-5|TRBD1
TGTGCCAGCAGTAAGAACCGGGACAGGGCCTACGAGCAGTACTTC
CASSKNRDRAYEQYF
>.|TRBJ2-7|TRBV18|.
TGTGCCAGCTCACCACCCAGCGCTACCTCCTACGAGCAGTACTTC
CASSPPSATSYEQYF
>.|TRBJ1-1|TRBV19|.
TGTGCCAGTAGTATAGACTACAGGGTTGCGAACACTGAAGCTTTCTTT
CASSIDYRVANTEAFF
>.|TRBJ1-5|TRBV28|.
TGTGCCAGCGGTTCAGGCCCCAGGGCAAATCAGCCCCAGCATTTT
CASGSGPRANQPQHF
>.|TRBJ2-1|TRBV7-2|TRBD2
TGTGCCTCCCGACTGGCGGGAGTTTCCTACAATGAGCAGTTCTTC
CASRLAGVSYNEQFF
>few|TRBJ2-7|TRBV11-2|.
TGTGCCAGCAGCCAACGAGGAGCCGGCGACGAGCAGTACTTC
CASSQRGAGDEQYF
>many|TRBJ1-6|TRBV4-1|.
TGCGCCAGCAGCCAAGAACTGAGTCCACCCCTCCACTTT
CASSQELSPPLHF